This TCR beta chain was retrieved from a study of blood T cell repertoires in COVID-19. TCRdb's table, derived via immunoSEQ multiplex PCR, lists solely in-frame clones and lacks some. The table records around 170,000 clones, more than 85% of them present only once. J gave up 6 bases and V 5 bases, and 10 bases lay outside the gene matches. Germline lookup yields CDR1 SGHRS and CDR2 YFSETQ. The CDR3 runs 14 residues. The V and J genes are TRBV5-1 and TRBJ2-7, with 8 bases that match TRBD2. The sequencing sample was made of peripheral blood. The receptor comes from a woman under 40 with active or convalescent COVID-19. The CDR3 bases are TGCGCCAGCAGACGAGAAGCGGGAGCGGGCGAGCAGTACTTC. Translating it yields CASRREAGAGEQYF.